This T cell receptor beta chain comes out of a study of response to subunit inactivated influenza vaccine (dated by TCRdb to the late 2010s). Study-wide context: Deep quantitative profiling of the T cell receptor repertoire was used in the study to follow responses to a trivalent subunit inactivated influenza vaccine.

This clonotype was counted only a few times. The antigen it recognizes is unknown. No base-level quality is on record; no much larger clone is a single base apart. According to the germline V gene, CDR1 reads SGHTA and CDR2 reads FQGNSA. Germline trimming: 4 bases from V, 15 bases from J; junction bases outside gene matches: 18. Inclusive of the bounding cysteine and phenylalanine, the CDR3 is 15 residues long. CDR3 DNA only is kept here, 45 bases in frame from base 1. Libraries were built with RT-PCR. The sequencing machine was an Illumina HiSeq 2500. TCRdb applied fastp at Q25 and MiXCR to the public reads, then kept only in-frame beta chains. CDR3 protein duplicates are merged, each entry listing the most common genes and DNA. The sample table holds roughly 760,000 distinct CDR3 sequences, of which 21% were seen once. 9.5% to 13% of the sample lies in the top ten. Paper-wide results and their limitations: According to the authors, only a limited number of new T cells may be recruited by each seasonal influenza vaccination.

This receptor was identified in a man aged 50 to 59 who received an inactivated influenza vaccine. Donor details come from another sample of the same person, matched by shared clones. The material was PBMCs from blood, obtained around 5 days after vaccination. Rearrangement joined TRBV7-2 to TRBJ2-1; 7 junctional bases match TRBD1. The DNA reads TGTGCCAGCAGCTCAACAGGGGCGCTAACACCCAAATGGTTCTTC. Translated, this is CASSSTGALTPKWFF.